This T cell receptor beta chain derives from a study of T cells in Graves' hyperthyroidism and ophthalmopathy (dated by TCRdb to between 2018 and 2020). For the wider study: Peripheral blood samples were taken at the time of initial diagnosis, prior to any treatment. To identify TCR V-J signatures that set the groups apart, the researchers used a discovery cohort of approximately 98 patients, made up of under 45 with Graves' ophthalmopathy and 55 to 65 with stable Graves' hyperthyroidism. An independent validation cohort of around 19 hyperthyroidism patients and about 15 patients who later progressed to ophthalmopathy tested prospective prediction of ophthalmopathy. The 100 discovery patients were randomly divided into training and test sets at a 7:3 ratio. In six Graves' hyperthyroidism patients, the study also compared T-cell repertoires from thyroid tissue with T-cell repertoires from blood. Following sampling, methimazole starting at 30 mg daily was given to hyperthyroidism patients, and high-dose intravenous methylprednisolone was given to ophthalmopathy patients. According to the paper, TCR Vbeta CDR3 sequencing was carried out on about 140 peripheral blood samples, which came from 40 to 45 ophthalmopathy, approximately 78 hyperthyroidism and around 17 progressor patients. Study-level results and caveats: In validation, the model predicted progression to ophthalmopathy a median of roughly 6.2 months before onset, with approximately 70% sensitivity and nearly 75% specificity. Most expanded thyroid clonotypes (frequency above 0.001) were also detected in blood, a finding suggesting that blood repertoires may reflect thyroid immune responses. Sample size was not statistically predetermined, and investigators were not blinded to group allocation. A model built on a 13 V-J signature distinguished ophthalmopathy from stable hyperthyroidism, reaching 85% to 90% sensitivity and approximately 81% specificity in cross-validation and 80%/75% in testing.

Hyperthyroidism patients were newly diagnosed, had a disease duration of under 2 months, and were aged 18 to 65 years. Exclusion was applied to patients with uncontrolled infections, other autoimmune diseases, pregnancy or lactation. Diagnoses relied on clinical symptoms, serum thyroxine and TRAb, thyroid ultrasound and orbital computed tomography. Blood from progressor patients was collected at the time of first diagnosis with hyperthyroidism, before any ophthalmopathy symptoms had appeared. PBMCs were separated from around 9.1 ml of fresh peripheral blood using Ficoll-Paque density gradient centrifugation. Progressor patients were defined as those initially diagnosed with Graves' hyperthyroidism in whom ophthalmopathy developed during follow-up. Total RNA was extracted using Trizol reagent, and RNA quality was assessed on an Agilent 2100 Bioanalyzer. The TCR beta CDR3 regions were amplified from the RNA transcripts. For the first round of RT-PCR on the TCR CDR3, the HTBI primer set was used together with the Qiagen OneStep RT-PCR kit. The libraries were constructed in a second round of multiplex PCR and then size-selected and purified. Sequencing of the libraries was done on an Illumina HiSeq2000 using paired-end 100 bp reads. The paper's data handling went like this. SOAPnuke was used to process the raw data, throwing out any read that contained adapters or uncalled bases, had a mean Phred below 15, or lacked an exact constant-primer or identifier match. COPE v1.2.5 was used to merge the high-quality paired reads, and each unique nucleotide sequence was defined as a clonotype. Clonotypes were aligned to IMGT TRBV, TRBD and TRBJ reference segments using MiTCR v1.1. The analysis included only V-J combinations with a frequency above 0.0001, which together covered around 99% of the repertoires. A TCS score was defined as the ratio of F50 (clonal expansion) to E x V (chaos), with BLOSUM62-based TCRdist applied between CDR3 peptides within each V-J. Welch's t-statistics and random forest reduced roughly 530 V-J features to roughly 13, which were used in a naive Bayes classifier (R e1071). The raw public reads went through TCRdb reprocessing: fastp at Q25, MiXCR clone calling, in-frame beta chains kept. Entries are consolidated by CDR3 protein sequence, retaining the most common genes and DNA. The V and J calls follow TCRdb's processing rather than the paper's. This sample lists fewer than 500,000 distinct CDR3 sequences; roughly 13% were detected once. Around 21% of the sample is in the top ten clones.

Looking up the germline V gene (reference sequence) yields CDR1 SEHNR and CDR2 FQNEAQ. V loses 4 bases, J loses 2 bases, and the germline ends lie 4 bases apart. From its cysteine to its phenylalanine, the CDR3 spans 12 amino acids. Only the CDR3 region is kept as DNA, spanning 36 bases read in frame from base 1. This clonotype was counted at least ten times. The antigen this receptor binds is unknown. The record has no base qualities; no much larger clone is one base away. The chain is made from TRBV7-9 and TRBJ2-3; the D segment cannot be called with confidence. The sequenced sample was blood. The clonotype was recovered from a man aged 25 to 40 with Graves' hyperthyroidism that later progressed to Graves' ophthalmopathy. The nucleotides read TGTGCCAGCAGCTATATCACAGATACGCAGTATTTT. Its protein is CASSYITDTQYF.